What follows is one TCR beta chain and its context. The target antigen is unknown. The Oncomine TCR Beta short-read assay was applied to DNA of cultured CD4+ T cells. Researchers extracted genomic DNA from CD4+ T cells that had been cultured. TCRdb re-analysed the PCR reads in MiXCR, keeping a single row per CDR3 protein. The repertoire holds around 20,000 distinct CDR3 sequences, 51% seen once, with roughly a tenth in the top ten. Losses at the gene ends were 6 bases for V and 4 bases for J; bases not matched to a gene: 4. This CDR3 is 16 amino acids long. Germline loops: CDR1 MNHNS, CDR2 SASEGT. The sample comes from a study of vaccination and CD4 T cells after COVID-19. Treatment reported: 10-day PBMC culture with coronavirus spike peptide pools or control peptides (ViraFEST assay). Expanded clonotypes were found by TCR sequencing after peptide-pool stimulation (ViraFEST).

The receptor was derived from a human donor who had recovered from COVID-19. The chain employs TRBV6-1 and TRBJ2-2; 14 bases align to TRBD2. Sequenced material: CD4+ T cells from blood, cultured in vitro, taken before SARS-CoV-2 vaccination. The CDR3 reads CASREGLAGVTGELFF. The CDR3 region has the DNA TGTGCCAGCAGGGAGGGACTAGCGGGAGTCACCGGGGAGCTGTTTTTT.